This record concerns one T cell receptor beta chain sequence. What it binds is unknown. A much bigger clone sits one base away, suggesting this may be a read error. This sample was taken from a study of molecular identifiers for immune sequencing clone quantification. The germline V gene encodes CDR1 SGHTA and CDR2 FQGTGA. This CDR3 is 14 amino acids long. Naive CD8 T cells were FACS-sorted by CD8+CD4-CCR7+CD45RA+ markers. Study-wide results and caveats: Clones that had above 20 RNA copies took up over 99% of effector molecules but under 1% in naive cells. Sizes of clones that are highly expanded could be underestimated (if identical TCR molecules share a barcode).

TCRdb reprocessed the PCR reads via MiXCR and lists one record per CDR3 protein. Of approximately 630,000 distinct CDR3 sequences in the sample, about 25% were seen once. Material: naive CD8+ T cells from blood, with Jurkat cell RNA spiked in. Sample subset: FACS-sorted CD8+CD4-CCR7+CD45RA+ naive T cells. This receptor was obtained from a human donor in good health. Some libraries in this study had Jurkat cell RNA spiked in. V gene TRBV7-3 combines with J gene TRBJ2-1; 7 bases fit TRBD2. The CDR3 loop reads CASSISGPGDEQLF. In DNA, the CDR3 is TGTGCCAGCAGCATTAGCGGGCCCGGGGATGAGCAGCTCTTC.